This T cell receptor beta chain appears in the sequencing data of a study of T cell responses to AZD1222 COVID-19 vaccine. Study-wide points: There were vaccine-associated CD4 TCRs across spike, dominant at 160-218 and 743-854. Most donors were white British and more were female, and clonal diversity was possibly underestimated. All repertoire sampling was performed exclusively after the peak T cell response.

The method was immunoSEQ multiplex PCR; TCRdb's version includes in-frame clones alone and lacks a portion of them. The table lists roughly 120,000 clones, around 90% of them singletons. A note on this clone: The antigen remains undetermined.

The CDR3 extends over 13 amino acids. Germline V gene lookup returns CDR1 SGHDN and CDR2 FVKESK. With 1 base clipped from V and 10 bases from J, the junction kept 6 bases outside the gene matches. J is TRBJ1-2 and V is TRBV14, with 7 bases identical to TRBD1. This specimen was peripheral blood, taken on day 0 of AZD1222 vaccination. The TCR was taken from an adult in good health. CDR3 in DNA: TGTGCCAGCAGCCAAGGGACAGGCCCCCACTACACCTTC. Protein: CASSQGTGPHYTF. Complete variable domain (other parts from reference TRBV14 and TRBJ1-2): EAGVTQFPSHSVIEKGQTVTLRCDPISGHDNLYWYRRVMGKEIKFLLHFVKESKQDESGMPNNRFLAERTGGTYSTLKVQPAELEDSGVYFCASSQGTGPHYTFGSGTRLTVV.